The rows below give T cell receptor beta chains drawn from one sample of a study of cytomegalovirus exposure and HLA in healthy donors. Method: immunoSEQ multiplex PCR; TCRdb's copy keeps in-frame clones and lacks some. The sample includes around 150,000 clones, more than 75% of them seen just once. The sample consisted of PBMCs. The receptors were sampled from a girl between 2 and 10 years old in good health and CMV-seropositive. Both conserved end residues are part of each CDR3. D genes are given only for firm matches. Clone size, where shown, is once, few, many, or a class for clones that have expanded.

J: TRBJ2-3
D: -
V: TRBV4-2
size: -
DNA: TGTGCCAGCAGCCAGGACCAGAGGGCAGATACGCAGTATTTT
CDR3: CASSQDQRADTQYF

J: TRBJ1-1
D: -
V: TRBV11-2
size: -
DNA: TGTGCCAGCAGCTTAGGGGCCGGCACTGAAGCTTTCTTT
CDR3: CASSLGAGTEAFF

J: TRBJ1-4
D: -
V: TRBV5-1
size: -
DNA: TGCGCCAGCAGCCAGAGGGGGGGAGCTAATGAAAAACTGTTTTTT
CDR3: CASSQRGGANEKLFF

J: TRBJ1-5
D: -
V: TRBV6-6
size: -
DNA: TGTGCCAGCAGTTACCCGGGTGGAAGCAATCAGCCCCAGCATTTT
CDR3: CASSYPGGSNQPQHF

J: TRBJ2-1
D: -
V: TRBV14
size: once
DNA: TGTGCCAGCAGCCAAGTCACAGGGCCGGCTGAGCAGTTCTTC
CDR3: CASSQVTGPAEQFF

J: TRBJ1-4
D: TRBD1
V: TRBV18
size: -
DNA: TGTGCCAGCTCACCCCAACAGGGGCCTAATGAAAAACTGTTTTTT
CDR3: CASSPQQGPNEKLFF

J: TRBJ2-3
D: TRBD2
V: TRBV19
size: -
DNA: TGTGCCAGTAGTGGGACTAGCGTGGATACGCAGTATTTT
CDR3: CASSGTSVDTQYF

J: TRBJ2-1
D: TRBD2
V: TRBV10-1
size: -
DNA: TGCGCCAGCAGTGATGGCGGGAGCTCCTACAATGAGCAGTTCTTC
CDR3: CASSDGGSSYNEQFF

J: TRBJ2-3
D: -
V: TRBV7-9
size: -
DNA: TGTGCCAGCAGCCGCCGAACATCGGATACGCAGTATTTT
CDR3: CASSRRTSDTQYF

J: TRBJ1-5
D: TRBD1
V: TRBV15
size: -
DNA: TGTGCCACCAGTATCCTCGACAGGGCAAATCAGCCCCAGCATTTT
CDR3: CATSILDRANQPQHF

J: TRBJ2-7
D: TRBD1
V: TRBV27
size: -
DNA: TGTGCCAGCAGTTTAGACAGGGGGCAGGACGAGCAGTACTTC
CDR3: CASSLDRGQDEQYF

J: TRBJ1-1
D: TRBD1
V: TRBV30
size: -
DNA: TGTGCCTGGAGATACCGGGACAGGGGAAATAATGAAGCTTTCTTT
CDR3: CAWRYRDRGNNEAFF

J: TRBJ1-1
D: -
V: TRBV2
size: once
DNA: TGTGCCAGCACCGGACAGTTCAACACTGAAGCTTTCTTT
CDR3: CASTGQFNTEAFF

J: TRBJ2-7
D: TRBD1
V: TRBV6-5
size: few
DNA: TGTGCCAGCAGTTCCGGGACAGCCAGCAGCGAGCAGTACTTC
CDR3: CASSSGTASSEQYF

J: TRBJ2-3
D: -
V: TRBV4-1
size: -
DNA: TGCGCCAGCAGCCAAGAGAGGCCCCCGCTAGTTACGCAGTATTTT
CDR3: CASSQERPPLVTQYF

J: TRBJ2-5
D: TRBD2
V: TRBV2
size: once
DNA: TGTGCCAGCGGACAAGCGGGAGTGGTTCTAGAGACCCAGTACTTC
CDR3: CASGQAGVVLETQYF

J: TRBJ1-2
D: -
V: TRBV30
size: -
DNA: TGTGCCTGGAGTGTAATGCGAAGATTCTATGGCTACACCTTC
CDR3: CAWSVMRRFYGYTF

J: TRBJ1-2
D: TRBD1
V: TRBV19
size: -
DNA: TGTGCCAGTAGTATTGGCCAGGGGGTAAGCTATGGCTACACCTTC
CDR3: CASSIGQGVSYGYTF

J: TRBJ2-7
D: TRBD2
V: TRBV13
size: -
DNA: TGTGCCAGCAGATTGGGCGGGAGTAAGTCCTACGAGCAGTACTTC
CDR3: CASRLGGSKSYEQYF

J: TRBJ2-3
D: TRBD2
V: TRBV5-1
size: few
DNA: TGCGCCAGCAGCTTGCAGCGGGAGGTAGGGGATACGCAGTATTTT
CDR3: CASSLQREVGDTQYF

J: TRBJ2-1
D: TRBD1
V: TRBV5-1
size: -
DNA: TGCGCCAGCAGCTGGCCCAGGGGGAGCTCCTACAATGAGCAGTTCTTC
CDR3: CASSWPRGSSYNEQFF

J: TRBJ2-5
D: TRBD1
V: TRBV6-6
size: -
DNA: TGTGCCAGCAGTTACTGGACAGGGGAAGAGACCCAGTACTTC
CDR3: CASSYWTGEETQYF

J: TRBJ2-3
D: -
V: TRBV4-1
size: -
DNA: TGCGCCAGCAGCCAAGGCTTTCGGACTAGCACAGATACGCAGTATTTT
CDR3: CASSQGFRTSTDTQYF

J: TRBJ1-6
D: TRBD1
V: TRBV29-1
size: -
DNA: TGCAGCGTTGGGAGGGGGACAGCAGATAATTCACCCCTCCACTTT
CDR3: CSVGRGTADNSPLHF

J: TRBJ1-4
D: TRBD1
V: TRBV7-9
size: -
DNA: TGTGCCAGCAGCCTGGGACAGTCGAATGAAAAACTGTTTTTT
CDR3: CASSLGQSNEKLFF

J: TRBJ1-1
D: -
V: TRBV29-1
size: -
DNA: TGCAGCGTTGAAGAACAGACCTACACTGAAGCTTTCTTT
CDR3: CSVEEQTYTEAFF

J: TRBJ1-1
D: -
V: TRBV29-1
size: -
DNA: TGCAGCGTTGGGAATTACAGGTCGGGCACTGAAGCTTTCTTT
CDR3: CSVGNYRSGTEAFF

J: TRBJ2-7
D: -
V: TRBV11-2
size: few
DNA: TGTGCCAGCAGCACCTCTATGGGCCCCTACGAGCAGTACTTC
CDR3: CASSTSMGPYEQYF

J: TRBJ1-4
D: -
V: TRBV2
size: -
DNA: TGTGCCAGCATGGGGGGTAATGAAAAACTGTTTTTT
CDR3: CASMGGNEKLFF

J: TRBJ2-2
D: TRBD1
V: TRBV9
size: -
DNA: TGTGCCAGCAGCGCCCCAGGGGGAGAGCTGTTTTTT
CDR3: CASSAPGGELFF

J: TRBJ1-1
D: -
V: TRBV30
size: -
DNA: TGTGCCTGGAGTGTAACACCTTTGGCTGAAGCTTTCTTT
CDR3: CAWSVTPLAEAFF

J: TRBJ2-1
D: TRBD2
V: TRBV15
size: -
DNA: TGTGCCACCAGCCATTGGACTAGCGGGAGAAGTAATGAGCAGTTCTTC
CDR3: CATSHWTSGRSNEQFF

J: TRBJ1-4
D: -
V: TRBV7-9
size: few
DNA: TGTGCCAGCAGCTTAGGCAGTATGAAACTGTTTTTT
CDR3: CASSLGSMKLFF

J: TRBJ1-5
D: -
V: TRBV2
size: -
DNA: TGTGCCAGCAGTGATTCCAGTTACAATAGCAATCAGCCCCAGCATTTT
CDR3: CASSDSSYNSNQPQHF

J: TRBJ2-5
D: -
V: TRBV6-6
size: once
DNA: TGTGCCAGCAGTTACAGAACAGAAGAGACCCAGTACTTC
CDR3: CASSYRTEETQYF

J: TRBJ2-1
D: -
V: TRBV5-1
size: -
DNA: TGCGCCAGCAGCCCAGGAGGGAATGATGAGCAGTTCTTC
CDR3: CASSPGGNDEQFF

J: TRBJ2-5
D: TRBD1
V: TRBV6-5
size: once
DNA: TGTGCCAGCAGTGAGACAGGGGAAGAGACCCAGTACTTC
CDR3: CASSETGEETQYF

J: TRBJ1-1
D: -
V: TRBV9
size: -
DNA: TGTGCCAGCAGCGTATCCGGGTCCTCGAACGCTGAAGCTTTCTTT
CDR3: CASSVSGSSNAEAFF

J: TRBJ1-1
D: TRBD1
V: TRBV30
size: -
DNA: TGTGCCTGGAGCCTCTTAGGGACAGGGGGGACTGAAGCTTTCTTT
CDR3: CAWSLLGTGGTEAFF

J: TRBJ2-1
D: TRBD2
V: TRBV4-1
size: -
DNA: TGCGCCAGCAGCCCCTTGAGGACTAGCGGGAGGGATCAGCAGTTCTTC
CDR3: CASSPLRTSGRDQQFF

J: TRBJ1-3
D: -
V: TRBV11-3
size: -
DNA: TGTGCCAGCAGCTCCGGAGACACCATATATTTT
CDR3: CASSSGDTIYF